This T cell receptor beta chain was identified during a study of T cell responses to AZD1222 COVID-19 vaccine. The study, taken as a whole, reports: Spike-specific TCR depth and breadth grew after two AZD1222 doses. Among spike-specific TCRs, nearly half reportedly target unmutated variant regions. In a largely white British group with more females than males, clonal diversity was possibly underestimated. Baseline antibody screening turned up just 6 or 7 seropositive AZD1222 recipients.

Remarks on this clone: Its specificity is not known.

TCRdb's copy holds only in-frame clones and misses some; the assay was immunoSEQ multiplex PCR. Of 100,000 to 150,000 clones listed, roughly 85% are singletons. Trimming stripped 5 bases from V and 2 bases from J, with 1 base between. CDR1 and CDR2 (germline): MNHEY, SVGAGI. The CDR3 has 11 amino acids. This receptor was identified in an adult who received the MenACWY meningococcal vaccine as a control. Sample: peripheral blood, taken 28 days after the second dose of the MenACWY control vaccine. This chain uses TRBV6-5 with TRBJ1-3, with D hard to call. The chain's CDR3 is CASSTGNTIYF. CDR3 coding DNA: TGTGCCAGCAGTACTGGAAACACCATATATTTT.